This T cell receptor beta chain comes out of a study of CD8 T cells in Susac syndrome (dated by TCRdb to about 2019). About the study as a whole: The study used repertoire sequencing to test whether antigen drove CD8+ T cell activation and differentiation in Susac syndrome. The clonality of the CD8+ T cell repertoire was compared across approximately twelve healthy donors, around 14 Susac syndrome patients and 15 multiple sclerosis patients. General study outcomes and caveats: The number of individuals in the TCR sequencing and HLA analysis was recognized as being relatively small.

Comments on this clonotype: The antigen it binds to is not known. Base-call qualities are not available, and no considerably larger clone is one nucleotide away.

Spanning cysteine to phenylalanine, the CDR3 consists of 15 amino acids. Only the CDR3 DNA is retained, 45 bases long and in frame from the first base. At the junction V is shortened by 4 bases and J by 0 bases, with 11 bases in between. Per the germline V gene (reference sequence), SGHNT is the CDR1 and YYREEE is the CDR2. RNA was extracted with the RNeasy kit and about 0.5 to 1 ug was reverse transcribed using random hexamers. The immunoSEQ multiplex PCR assay, covering 54 Vbeta and 13 Jbeta segments, was used to amplify TCR beta CDR3 regions. Bias from PCR amplification was corrected by using a synthetic template baseline for primer optimization and for computational correction. Per the source publication's procedure: Only productive sequences were kept, with reads annotated to V, D and J genes according to IMGT and analyzed in immunoSEQ Analyzer. To calculate clonality, Shannon entropy was normalized by log2 of the number of productive unique sequences and then subtracted from one. For each patient and control, public and private clones were evaluated within the 100 most prevalent clones. Clones were defined as Susac-specific when absent from the healthy and MS cohorts, from roughly 1,100 published viral clones and from other ImmuneACCESS disease sequences. TCRdb's own reprocessing of the public reads used fastp at Q25 and MiXCR and kept productive beta chains. Under each unique CDR3 protein, matching rows form one entry showing the most common genes and DNA. The V and J calls and clone size are TCRdb's, not the authors'. A total of about 430,000 distinct CDR3 sequences appear in this sample, more than 70% of them only once. The ten largest account for under 0.15% of the sample.

Peripheral blood CD8+ and CD4+ T cells from healthy donors, Susac syndrome patients and multiple sclerosis patients were profiled by high-throughput TCR beta sequencing. The multiple sclerosis controls were treatment-naive patients whose relapsing-remitting disease, either stable or active, fulfilled the revised McDonald criteria. Bulk CD8+ and CD4+ T cells were purified magnetically by negative isolation, whereas CD8+ TEMRA cells were enriched by FACS. Blood was collected in EDTA tubes and processed within 24 hours, with PBMCs isolated through density gradient centrifugation. PBMCs intended for TCR sequencing were cryopreserved in liquid nitrogen and thawed later in a water bath at 37 degrees C. The sorted or isolated CD4+, CD8+ and CD8+ TEMRA cells had a purity of 90% or higher.

Rearrangement joined TRBV5-4 to TRBJ1-3, with the D gene not confidently named. Sequencing input: CD8+ T cells from PBMCs. The receptor was isolated from a human donor with multiple sclerosis. The DNA reads as follows: TGTGCCAGCAGCCCCGAAGGAGTCTCTGGAAACACCATATATTTT. This is translated as CASSPEGVSGNTIYF. Outside the CDR3, residues come from the reference TRBV5-4 and TRBJ1-3 proteins, so the full variable domain is: ETGVTQSPTHLIKTRGQQVTLRCSSQSGHNTVSWYQQALGQGPQFIFQYYREEENGRGNFPPRFSGLQFPNYSSELNVNALELDDSALYLCASSPEGVSGNTIYFGEGSWLTVV.